This T cell receptor (beta chain) was sequenced in a study of cytomegalovirus exposure and HLA in healthy donors (dated by TCRdb to about 2017). About the investigation overall: According to an earlier analysis of a few hundred of the donors, 150 million to 200 million T cells yielded approximately 120 million unique TCR beta sequences and 276 Gb of sequence data. About 280 gigabases of sequencing data and 91 million or so unique TCR sequences made up an early release that covered several hundred HLA-typed donors. Of the 300 to 450 genotyped donors, 80% to 90% were placed in the genetic ancestry cluster associated with self-reported Caucasian donors. The study aimed to test whether signatures of past pathogen exposure could be identified by cataloging public T cell receptors. Using immunosequencing, the study profiled T cell repertoires from 500 to 800 subjects and related those repertoires to cytomegalovirus serostatus. Besides the first cohort of under 700 subjects, a separate validation cohort made up of roughly 120 different subjects was used. To predict cytomegalovirus infection status, the study combined high-throughput TCR immunosequencing, statistical association of individual TCRs with disease status, and machine learning. A later analysis re-analyzed previously published TCR beta repertoires from approximately 670 donors and added high-resolution HLA genotyping to study TCR occurrence patterns. Rather than using new phenotypic data, the later analysis identified candidate immune exposures from TCR beta sequences and from how often those sequences occurred across donors. In an earlier analysis of roughly 600 of the donors, high-throughput TCR beta sequencing was used to judge whether each TCR beta V gene segment behaved as functional or pseudogenic. Donor age, sex, ethnicity and CMV serostatus were compiled alongside the repertoire data. A later genetic analysis took genome-wide SNP genotypes for about 55% of the 666 donors and used that subset as a discovery cohort. All discovery cohort repertoires had been generated using a single sequencing platform. Both class I and class II loci were covered by HLA typing, at four-digit resolution. Typing coverage varied by locus: roughly 620-630 donors for A, B, C, DRB1 and DQB1; more than 500 for DQA1; about 570 for DPA1; under 490 for DPB1. Because of strong linkage in the cohort, 4 to 6 DR-DQ haplotypes were treated as single units for association and clustering. Among over 350 genotyped donors of the cohort, an average of around 240,000 unique TCR beta nucleotide sequences were sequenced per donor, approximately 20% of them non-productive.

What the work shows at the level of the full study, not this receptor alone: According to the authors, the approach could potentially be generalized to other disease states and immunological phenotypes. The sequencing pipeline was judged likely to have produced a cluster of highly shared sequence variants as a technical artifact. An earlier analysis of 450 to 750 of the donors showed that most TCR beta V segments appeared in productive rearrangements either about 90% or about 30% of the time, which broadly matched IMGT annotations. The classifier was reported to diagnose cytomegalovirus status with high specificity and sensitivity in both the original cohort and the validation cohort. Most TCR sequences were seen in very few donors, while some public TCRs were found in many individuals. This cohort had only TCR beta chains sequenced, and the lack of alpha or paired-chain data limited which features could be detected. According to a later analysis, parvovirus B19, influenza, CMV and Epstein-Barr virus appeared linked to several top co-occurrence clusters. According to a later analysis, most CMV-associated TCR beta chains appeared to be HLA-restricted, and the HLA associations seemed to be driven largely by CMV exposure. An association between a missense DCLRE1C variant and V-gene and J-gene trimming of TCR beta chains was found in a later genetic analysis and replicated in an independent cohort. According to a later analysis, TCR association rates differed among HLA loci, with DRB1 alleles showing the most associated TCRs and HLA-C alleles showing the fewest. Because HLA typing was missing for some donors at each locus, association tests included only the typed subset. Roughly uniform sequencing depth across donors was assumed in presence/absence analyses, although this assumption may not hold. For the cohort, immune exposure information was limited to CMV serostatus. Correlated functional status among segregating V segments might be attributable to linkage disequilibrium, but an unknown experimental factor could not be ruled out. The earlier analysis of around 600 of the donors excluded some 16 rarely observed V segments, including chromosome 9 orphons, because counts were too low. The study gave a list of some 150 TCR beta chains associated with cytomegalovirus. Some IMGT-functional V segments, including TRBV6-2 and TRBV6-3, could not be distinguished by the 87-base-pair reads and were therefore excluded. A further reported finding was that TCR beta sequences accurately predicted the HLA-A and HLA-B alleles for most subjects in the first cohort. At a false discovery rate of 0.05, a later analysis linked 15,000 to 20,000 TCR beta sequences to specific HLA alleles. In a later genetic analysis, fewer N-insertions in productive TCRs were reported among donors in an Asian-associated ancestry cluster than the approximately 710-donor mean. When HLA alleles, especially DR and DQ, strongly co-occurred, TCR associations were difficult to assign to individual alleles. In vitro tests confirmed that a few of the cytomegalovirus-associated TCR beta chains recognize cytomegalovirus antigens. A later analysis found that HLA-associated TCR beta chains were more clonally expanded and had lower generation probabilities than equally common non-associated chains.

The cohort consisted of approximately 670 healthy bone marrow donors. At the time of sampling, all cohort members were nominally healthy, though unrecorded immune exposures were likely present. The donor tested CMV seronegative and was one of the 352 seronegative cohort members. A peripheral blood sample was provided by each donor, and peripheral blood mononuclear cells were used for TCR beta sequencing. Genomic DNA extraction from the blood cell samples was performed with the Qiagen DNeasy Blood Extraction Kit. Comments on this clone: Its specific antigen is unknown. No much larger clone exists at a distance of one base, and base qualities are not known.

Clipping removes 10 bases from V and 4 bases from J, with 9 as the unmatched junction base count. The CDR3 goes from the cysteine to the phenylalanine over 14 residues. Here the CDR3 DNA is all that survives: 42 bases in frame from base 1. Per the germline V gene (reference sequence), LNHDA is the CDR1 and SQIVND is the CDR2. Preparation of the library involved the immunoSEQ multiplex PCR assay. For the multiplex PCR, a mixture combining 60 forward primers for TCR Vbeta segments and 13 reverse primers for TCR Jbeta segments was used. A multiplex PCR assay on genomic DNA amplified the CDR3 region of rearranged TCR beta genes. Amplified TCR beta libraries were sequenced as 87-base-pair reads on the Illumina HiSeq System. From the authors' description of their analysis: A later analysis tallied 70 million to 100 million unique TCR beta chains across the 660 or so repertoires, and some 10 million of those chains were shared by two or more donors. To remove PCR and sequencing errors, raw reads were error-corrected and collapsed into unique sequences using a nearest-neighbor algorithm that merged closely related sequences. V, D and J gene segments were assigned by aligning CDR3 sequences to IMGT reference sequences. For a sequence to be retained, at least a six-nucleotide match to both a V gene segment and a J gene segment was required. A rearrangement counted as productive if the CDR3 had no stop codons and remained in frame with V and J, and every other rearrangement counted as non-productive. Following IMGT convention, CDR3 was defined as the stretch from the second conserved V-encoded cysteine to the conserved J-encoded phenylalanine. The earlier analysis of 500 to 750 of the donors excluded any sequence lacking an unambiguous match to a single V gene segment. An earlier analysis of 450 to 650 of the donors called V segments functional above 56.7% productive rearrangements and segregating when the between-donor standard deviation exceeded 5%. A statistical classification framework was built to diagnose cytomegalovirus status from the catalog of TCR beta chain sequences. V and J gene assignment, in a later analysis, came from comparing TCR nucleotide sequences with IMGT/GENE-DB human TR gene sequences. In a later analysis, CDR3 sequences and most-parsimonious VDJ recombination scenarios were assigned using the TCRdist pipeline. In a later analysis, every TCR beta chain was defined by the combination of its CDR3 amino acid sequence and its V-gene family, and reads without a unique V-gene family were dropped. To address suspected cross-contamination and a sequencing artifact, a later analysis removed roughly 640 highly shared, low-generation-probability nucleotide sequences. In a later analysis, a clonal expansion index for each public chain was calculated from normalized within-repertoire ranks of inferred template counts. In a later analysis, generation probabilities were computed using a VDJ recombination model fitted to out-of-frame rearrangements, and the results were checked against IGoR. Hypergeometric tests were used in a later analysis to score TCR-TCR, TCR-HLA and TCR-CMV co-occurrence, with a repertoire-size bias correction applied to the TCR pairs. In a later analysis, false discovery rates were estimated by permuting HLA or CMV assignments 20 times. In a later analysis, co-occurring TCRs were grouped using DBSCAN, and TCRdist sequence similarity was added for clustering within HLA-allele-positive subsets. For co-occurrence clustering, repertoires with fewer than 30,000 or more than 120,000 public chains were excluded, along with roughly 5 repertoires with anomalous nucleotide sharing. Sourced from immuneACCESS, this table was stored by TCRdb with only in-frame sequences that have V and J called. A share of the clones is absent; for the studies checked, an unresolved V gene accounts for under half, and the remainder has no known explanation. The V and J calls and clone size are taken from that table; D and trimming were inferred from the DNA. This sample gives around 130,000 clones in total; around 83% of them show up just once. The ten largest clonotypes hold about 2.5% of the sample.

The sequence was collected from a man aged 45-60 years in good health and CMV-seronegative. The specimen sequenced was PBMCs. Recombination joined TRBV19 with TRBJ2-1; 8 central nucleotides agree with TRBD2. The DNA is as follows: TGTGCCACCGTAGCGGGGAAACTTTACAATGAGCAGTTCTTC. This codes for CATVAGKLYNEQFF.